A selection of T cell receptor beta chains follows, all from one sample in a study of blood T cell repertoires in COVID-19. Method: immunoSEQ multiplex PCR; TCRdb's copy keeps in-frame clones and lacks some. The repertoire holds approximately 54,000 clones, 90% seen once, with about 4.2% in the top ten. The specimen was peripheral blood. The receptors were sampled from a man between 45 and 60 years old with acute or convalescent COVID-19. Both conserved end residues are part of each CDR3. Each record gives: J gene, D gene, clone size, V gene, CDR3 length, CDR3 DNA, CDR3 protein. A D gene is named only where the DNA matches it firmly. The size entry is marked missing in some rows and otherwise reads once, few, many or a size class.

j_call: TRBJ2-7
d_call: NA
clone_size: NA
v_call: TRBV7-9
cdr3_length: 16
cdr3_nt: TGTGCCAGCAGCCAAACGCCAGGGTGGCGCAGTTCAGAGCAGTACTTC
cdr3_aa: CASSQTPGWRSSEQYF

j_call: TRBJ2-5
d_call: TRBD2
clone_size: NA
v_call: TRBV13
cdr3_length: 17
cdr3_nt: TGTGCCAGCAGCCAACGGACTAGCGGGTACCATCAAGAGACCCAGTACTTC
cdr3_aa: CASSQRTSGYHQETQYF

j_call: TRBJ1-2
d_call: TRBD1
clone_size: once
v_call: TRBV2
cdr3_length: 14
cdr3_nt: TGTGCCAGCACTTTACAGGGGGTAGACTATGGCTACACCTTC
cdr3_aa: CASTLQGVDYGYTF

j_call: TRBJ2-7
d_call: NA
clone_size: NA
v_call: TRBV4-1
cdr3_length: 14
cdr3_nt: TGCGCCAGCAGCCAAGATGGGACTGGCCGCGAGCAGTACTTC
cdr3_aa: CASSQDGTGREQYF

j_call: TRBJ2-3
d_call: NA
clone_size: NA
v_call: TRBV29-1
cdr3_length: 13
cdr3_nt: TGCAGCGCAAGTAGCGGACCCACAGATACGCAGTATTTT
cdr3_aa: CSASSGPTDTQYF

j_call: TRBJ2-2
d_call: TRBD1
clone_size: NA
v_call: TRBV24-1
cdr3_length: 16
cdr3_nt: TGTGCCACCAGTGGCGGGACAGGGGGCGACACCGGGGAGCTGTTTTTT
cdr3_aa: CATSGGTGGDTGELFF

j_call: TRBJ2-5
d_call: NA
clone_size: NA
v_call: TRBV21-1
cdr3_length: 17
cdr3_nt: TGTGCCAGCAAAAACGACATGGGACAGGGAGGGGAAGAGACCCAGTACTTC
cdr3_aa: CASKNDMGQGGEETQYF

j_call: TRBJ2-3
d_call: TRBD2
clone_size: NA
v_call: TRBV5-4
cdr3_length: 13
cdr3_nt: TGTGCCAGCAGCCGGGGGGGTGGAGATACGCAGTATTTT
cdr3_aa: CASSRGGGDTQYF

j_call: TRBJ2-5
d_call: NA
clone_size: NA
v_call: TRBV5-4
cdr3_length: 16
cdr3_nt: TGTGCCAGCAGCTTAAAAGGGGGGGCTTTAGGAGAGACCCAGTACTTC
cdr3_aa: CASSLKGGALGETQYF

j_call: TRBJ1-2
d_call: NA
clone_size: NA
v_call: TRBV19
cdr3_length: 15
cdr3_nt: TGTGCCAGTAGTCGCCCCAGGGGAGCTAACTATGGCTACACCTTC
cdr3_aa: CASSRPRGANYGYTF

j_call: TRBJ2-2
d_call: TRBD1
clone_size: once
v_call: TRBV11-3
cdr3_length: 17
cdr3_nt: TGTGCCAGCAGCTTAGATTCAGGGGGCCTCCGTTCCGGGGAGCTGTTTTTT
cdr3_aa: CASSLDSGGLRSGELFF

j_call: TRBJ1-1
d_call: NA
clone_size: NA
v_call: TRBV12-3/TRBV12-4
cdr3_length: 13
cdr3_nt: TGTGCCAGCAGTTTTAGTCCTAACACTGAAGCTTTCTTT
cdr3_aa: CASSFSPNTEAFF

j_call: TRBJ2-1
d_call: TRBD2
clone_size: once
v_call: TRBV7-6
cdr3_length: 19
cdr3_nt: TGTGCCAGCAGCCCCGAAGCCGGGGGCGGGAGGGCCCGCTACAATGAGCAGTTCTTC
cdr3_aa: CASSPEAGGGRARYNEQFF

j_call: TRBJ2-5
d_call: NA
clone_size: NA
v_call: TRBV7-2
cdr3_length: 13
cdr3_nt: TGTGCCAGCAGCTTAATTAATAAAGAGACCCAGTACTTC
cdr3_aa: CASSLINKETQYF

j_call: TRBJ1-1
d_call: TRBD1
clone_size: NA
v_call: TRBV30
cdr3_length: 14
cdr3_nt: TGTGCCTGGATTACAGGGGTCATGAACACTGAAGCTTTCTTT
cdr3_aa: CAWITGVMNTEAFF

j_call: TRBJ2-2
d_call: NA
clone_size: NA
v_call: TRBV11-3
cdr3_length: 15
cdr3_nt: TGTGCCAGCAGCTTACAGAAAACGATAACCGGGGAGCTGTTTTTT
cdr3_aa: CASSLQKTITGELFF

j_call: TRBJ2-6
d_call: TRBD2
clone_size: NA
v_call: TRBV30
cdr3_length: 15
cdr3_nt: TGTGCCCAAAGCGGGACCTTCTCTGGGGCCAACGTCCTGACTTTC
cdr3_aa: CAQSGTFSGANVLTF

j_call: TRBJ2-2
d_call: TRBD2
clone_size: NA
v_call: TRBV11-2
cdr3_length: 15
cdr3_nt: TGTGCCAGCAGCTTAGACGGGGGGGCTACCGGGGAGCTGTTTTTT
cdr3_aa: CASSLDGGATGELFF

j_call: TRBJ2-7
d_call: NA
clone_size: NA
v_call: TRBV7-9
cdr3_length: 12
cdr3_nt: TGTGCCAGCAGCTTCGGGGTATACGAGCAGTACTTC
cdr3_aa: CASSFGVYEQYF

j_call: TRBJ2-1
d_call: TRBD2
clone_size: few
v_call: TRBV19
cdr3_length: 17
cdr3_nt: TGTGCCAGTAGTAGGACTGGGACTAGCGGGAGTCCCAATGAGCAGTTCTTC
cdr3_aa: CASSRTGTSGSPNEQFF

j_call: TRBJ2-2
d_call: TRBD2
clone_size: NA
v_call: TRBV5-4
cdr3_length: 16
cdr3_nt: TGTGCCAGCAGCTTAGGTCTAGCGGGAGGAACCGGGGAGCTGTTTTTT
cdr3_aa: CASSLGLAGGTGELFF

j_call: TRBJ1-2
d_call: NA
clone_size: NA
v_call: TRBV19
cdr3_length: 16
cdr3_nt: TGTGCCAGTAGTAGTTCCCAGGGCGTAGGACGGGGGGGCTACACCTTC
cdr3_aa: CASSSSQGVGRGGYTF

j_call: TRBJ1-5
d_call: TRBD1
clone_size: NA
v_call: TRBV12-3/TRBV12-4
cdr3_length: 12
cdr3_nt: TGTGCCAGCAGGCAACAGGGGATTGCCCAGCATTTT
cdr3_aa: CASRQQGIAQHF

j_call: TRBJ2-7
d_call: NA
clone_size: few
v_call: TRBV11-2
cdr3_length: 14
cdr3_nt: TGTGCCAGCAGCTTACCCTCAACTAGACGTGAGCAGTACTTC
cdr3_aa: CASSLPSTRREQYF

j_call: TRBJ2-3
d_call: TRBD2
clone_size: NA
v_call: TRBV29-1
cdr3_length: 15
cdr3_nt: TGCAGCGTTGAATGGGGCGGGAGGGAGACAGATACGCAGTATTTT
cdr3_aa: CSVEWGGRETDTQYF

j_call: TRBJ2-3
d_call: NA
clone_size: NA
v_call: TRBV10-2
cdr3_length: 15
cdr3_nt: TGCGCCAGCAGTGTGTACAGGGTAGGGACAGATACGCAGTATTTT
cdr3_aa: CASSVYRVGTDTQYF

j_call: TRBJ1-3
d_call: TRBD1
clone_size: NA
v_call: TRBV5-5
cdr3_length: 20
cdr3_nt: TGTGCCAGCGCCCGATATGACCCGAGGGGGACAGGGGGCTCTGGAAACACCATATATTTT
cdr3_aa: CASARYDPRGTGGSGNTIYF

j_call: TRBJ2-7
d_call: NA
clone_size: NA
v_call: TRBV7-2
cdr3_length: 14
cdr3_nt: TGTGCCAGCAGCTTAGCCGGGACACGCTACGAGCAGTACTTC
cdr3_aa: CASSLAGTRYEQYF

j_call: TRBJ2-5
d_call: NA
clone_size: NA
v_call: TRBV18
cdr3_length: 13
cdr3_nt: TGTGCCAGCTCTCCCTCGGGACAAGAGACCCAGTACTTC
cdr3_aa: CASSPSGQETQYF

j_call: TRBJ2-7
d_call: TRBD2
clone_size: once
v_call: TRBV9
cdr3_length: 16
cdr3_nt: TGTGCCAGCAGCCCCCGAGCGGGAGGAACAGGGCTCGAGCAGTACTTC
cdr3_aa: CASSPRAGGTGLEQYF

j_call: TRBJ2-2
d_call: TRBD2
clone_size: NA
v_call: TRBV2
cdr3_length: 15
cdr3_nt: TGTGCCAGCAGTGAAGCGGGGACTAGCGGCGGGGAGCTGTTTTTT
cdr3_aa: CASSEAGTSGGELFF

j_call: TRBJ2-7
d_call: NA
clone_size: NA
v_call: TRBV27
cdr3_length: 15
cdr3_nt: TGTGCCAGCAGGCGGGATGGGGTCGGTTTATACGAGCAGTACTTC
cdr3_aa: CASRRDGVGLYEQYF

j_call: TRBJ1-1
d_call: TRBD1
clone_size: NA
v_call: TRBV6-5
cdr3_length: 11
cdr3_nt: TGTGCCAGCAGCACAGGGGCTGAAGCTTTCTTT
cdr3_aa: CASSTGAEAFF

j_call: TRBJ2-1
d_call: NA
clone_size: few
v_call: TRBV29-1
cdr3_length: 15
cdr3_nt: TGCAGCGTAGACCTCTCGCGGTATGTGGACAATGAGCAGTTCTTC
cdr3_aa: CSVDLSRYVDNEQFF

j_call: TRBJ1-1
d_call: NA
clone_size: NA
v_call: TRBV7-9
cdr3_length: 16
cdr3_nt: TGTGCCAGCAGCCCGAGCGGGGGGCCCGGGTTGAGTGAAGCTTTCTTT
cdr3_aa: CASSPSGGPGLSEAFF

j_call: TRBJ2-3
d_call: TRBD2
clone_size: NA
v_call: TRBV9
cdr3_length: 15
cdr3_nt: TGTGCCAGCAGCCAGGGACTAGTGAGCACAGATACGCAGTATTTT
cdr3_aa: CASSQGLVSTDTQYF

j_call: TRBJ1-4
d_call: NA
clone_size: once
v_call: TRBV6-5
cdr3_length: 14
cdr3_nt: TGTGCCACCACAAACAGGCCAGGGGCCGAAAAACTGTTTTTT
cdr3_aa: CATTNRPGAEKLFF

j_call: TRBJ1-6
d_call: TRBD1
clone_size: NA
v_call: TRBV18
cdr3_length: 14
cdr3_nt: TGTGCCAGCTCATCTGACAGGGCTGGCTCACCCCTCCACTTT
cdr3_aa: CASSSDRAGSPLHF

j_call: TRBJ2-5
d_call: NA
clone_size: NA
v_call: TRBV6-1
cdr3_length: 13
cdr3_nt: TGTGCCAGCAGTGATACAGGCGGCGAGACCCAGTACTTC
cdr3_aa: CASSDTGGETQYF

j_call: TRBJ1-1
d_call: NA
clone_size: NA
v_call: TRBV15
cdr3_length: 14
cdr3_nt: TGTGCCACCAGCAGAGGCCCGGACTCCTTTGAAGCTTTCTTT
cdr3_aa: CATSRGPDSFEAFF

j_call: TRBJ2-1
d_call: TRBD2
clone_size: few
v_call: TRBV13
cdr3_length: 13
cdr3_nt: TGTGCCAGCAGTCGAGAGCGGGAGACGGAGCAGTTCTTC
cdr3_aa: CASSRERETEQFF

j_call: TRBJ2-1
d_call: TRBD2
clone_size: once
v_call: TRBV5-1
cdr3_length: 16
cdr3_nt: TGCGCCAGCAGCTTCACTAGCGGGAGAAGTCAGGTTGAGCAGTTCTTC
cdr3_aa: CASSFTSGRSQVEQFF

j_call: TRBJ2-2
d_call: TRBD1
clone_size: NA
v_call: TRBV5-1
cdr3_length: 15
cdr3_nt: TGCGCCAGCACCGGACAGGGTTGGAACACCGGGGAGCTGTTTTTT
cdr3_aa: CASTGQGWNTGELFF

j_call: TRBJ1-1
d_call: NA
clone_size: NA
v_call: TRBV6-5
cdr3_length: 13
cdr3_nt: TGTGCCAGCGCAGAGAGGGAGACGACTGAAGCTTTCTTT
cdr3_aa: CASAERETTEAFF

j_call: TRBJ1-2
d_call: NA
clone_size: NA
v_call: TRBV6-2/TRBV6-3
cdr3_length: 12
cdr3_nt: TGTGCCAGCAACCCCGAAGGGAGGAACTACACCTTC
cdr3_aa: CASNPEGRNYTF

j_call: TRBJ1-4
d_call: NA
clone_size: NA
v_call: TRBV3-1/TRBV3-2
cdr3_length: 16
cdr3_nt: TGTGCCAGCAGCCAAGGACAGCGTGCAACTAATGAAAAACTGTTTTTT
cdr3_aa: CASSQGQRATNEKLFF

j_call: TRBJ2-1
d_call: NA
clone_size: NA
v_call: TRBV5-1
cdr3_length: 14
cdr3_nt: TGCGCCAGCCGAGAACTTCTTGGGGGAGCGGGGCAGTTCTTC
cdr3_aa: CASRELLGGAGQFF

j_call: TRBJ1-4
d_call: NA
clone_size: NA
v_call: TRBV4-1
cdr3_length: 16
cdr3_nt: TGCGCCAGCAGCCAGGGTTGGGGGCTAACTAATGAAAAACTGTTTTTT
cdr3_aa: CASSQGWGLTNEKLFF

j_call: TRBJ1-2
d_call: NA
clone_size: NA
v_call: TRBV5-1
cdr3_length: 14
cdr3_nt: TGCGCCAGCAGCTTGGAGCTGAGCTACTATGGCTACACCTTC
cdr3_aa: CASSLELSYYGYTF

j_call: TRBJ2-3
d_call: TRBD2
clone_size: NA
v_call: TRBV30
cdr3_length: 17
cdr3_nt: TGTGCCTGGAGTATCGGTCGGACTAGCGGGGGTACAGATACGCAGTATTTT
cdr3_aa: CAWSIGRTSGGTDTQYF

j_call: TRBJ2-2
d_call: TRBD2
clone_size: NA
v_call: TRBV5-5
cdr3_length: 14
cdr3_nt: TGTGCCAGCAGCTTCGGGGGGGGCACCGGGGAGCTGTTTTTT
cdr3_aa: CASSFGGGTGELFF

j_call: TRBJ2-1
d_call: NA
clone_size: NA
v_call: TRBV7-8
cdr3_length: 11
cdr3_nt: TGTGCCAGCGGGGGGTACAATGAGCAGTTCTTC
cdr3_aa: CASGGYNEQFF

j_call: TRBJ2-7
d_call: TRBD2
clone_size: NA
v_call: TRBV10-3
cdr3_length: 18
cdr3_nt: TGTGCCATCAGGGCAATCGGACTAGCGCCGTTAGGGTCCTTCGAGCAGTACTTC
cdr3_aa: CAIRAIGLAPLGSFEQYF

j_call: TRBJ2-1
d_call: TRBD2
clone_size: NA
v_call: TRBV5-4
cdr3_length: 13
cdr3_nt: TGTGCCAGCAGCTTCCGGACTAGCCATGAGCAGTTCTTC
cdr3_aa: CASSFRTSHEQFF

j_call: TRBJ1-2
d_call: NA
clone_size: NA
v_call: TRBV6-1
cdr3_length: 14
cdr3_nt: TGTGCCAGCAGTGAAGGGGGGGGCTTCTATGGCTACACCTTC
cdr3_aa: CASSEGGGFYGYTF

j_call: TRBJ2-1
d_call: TRBD2
clone_size: NA
v_call: TRBV6-1
cdr3_length: 15
cdr3_nt: TGTGCCAGCAGTGAGCCGTGGCTAGCGGGAAGTGAGCAGTTCTTC
cdr3_aa: CASSEPWLAGSEQFF

j_call: TRBJ2-7
d_call: TRBD2
clone_size: NA
v_call: TRBV6-5
cdr3_length: 14
cdr3_nt: TGTGCCAGCAGTTACTATACTAGCGGAGACGAGCAGTACTTC
cdr3_aa: CASSYYTSGDEQYF